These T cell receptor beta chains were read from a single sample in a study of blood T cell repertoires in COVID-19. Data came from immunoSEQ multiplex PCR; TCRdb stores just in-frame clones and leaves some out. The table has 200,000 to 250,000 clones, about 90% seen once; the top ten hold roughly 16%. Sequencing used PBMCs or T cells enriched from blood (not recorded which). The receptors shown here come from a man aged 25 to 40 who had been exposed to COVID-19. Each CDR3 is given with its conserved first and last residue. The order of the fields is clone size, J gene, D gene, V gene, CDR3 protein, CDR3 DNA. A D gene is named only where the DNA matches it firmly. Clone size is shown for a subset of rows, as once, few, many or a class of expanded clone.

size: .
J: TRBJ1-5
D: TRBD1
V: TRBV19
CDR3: CASSPPDRVGQPQHF
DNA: TGTGCCAGTAGCCCCCCGGACAGGGTGGGACAGCCCCAGCATTTT

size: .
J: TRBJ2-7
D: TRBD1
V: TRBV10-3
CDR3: CAISPGTGVHEQYF
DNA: TGTGCCATCAGTCCCGGGACAGGGGTCCACGAGCAGTACTTC

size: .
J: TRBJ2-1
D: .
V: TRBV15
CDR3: CATSRDRAGYNEQFF
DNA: TGTGCCACCAGCAGAGATCGGGCAGGGTACAATGAGCAGTTCTTC

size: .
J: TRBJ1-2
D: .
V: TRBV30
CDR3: CAWDTANYGYTF
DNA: TGTGCCTGGGACACAGCTAACTATGGCTACACCTTC

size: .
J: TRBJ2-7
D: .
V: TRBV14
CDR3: CASSPLQGNDAYEQYF
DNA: TGTGCCAGCAGCCCACTACAGGGTAACGATGCTTACGAGCAGTACTTC

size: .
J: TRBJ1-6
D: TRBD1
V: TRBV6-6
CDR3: CASSPPGQGNSPLHF
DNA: TGTGCCAGCAGTCCGCCGGGACAGGGGAATTCACCCCTCCACTTT

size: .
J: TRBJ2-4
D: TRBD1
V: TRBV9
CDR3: CASSVEGQGDIQYF
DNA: TGTGCCAGCAGCGTAGAAGGACAGGGAGACATTCAGTACTTC

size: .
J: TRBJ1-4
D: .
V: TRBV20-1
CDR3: CSASLGGGEKLFF
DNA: TGCAGTGCTAGTTTGGGGGGTGGTGAAAAACTGTTTTTT

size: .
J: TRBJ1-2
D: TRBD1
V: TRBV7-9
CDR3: CASSLGQGYGYTF
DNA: TGTGCCAGCAGCTTAGGACAGGGCTATGGCTACACCTTC

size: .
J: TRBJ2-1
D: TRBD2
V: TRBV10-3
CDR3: CAISVGLAGGRSEQFF
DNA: TGTGCCATCAGTGTTGGGCTAGCGGGGGGCCGGAGCGAGCAGTTCTTC

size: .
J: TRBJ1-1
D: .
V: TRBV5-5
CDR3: CASSLSGGFREAFF
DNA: TGTGCCAGCAGCTTGTCCGGGGGGTTCCGAGAAGCTTTCTTT

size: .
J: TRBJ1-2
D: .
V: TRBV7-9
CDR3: CASSLSSPEQAQDYGYTF
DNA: TGTGCCAGCAGCTTATCCAGCCCCGAACAGGCCCAGGACTATGGCTACACCTTC

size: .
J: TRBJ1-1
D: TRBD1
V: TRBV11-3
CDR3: CASSLDRQGEAFF
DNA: TGTGCCAGCAGCTTAGATCGACAGGGAGAAGCTTTCTTT

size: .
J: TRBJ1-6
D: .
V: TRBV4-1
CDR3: CASREGVYNSPLHF
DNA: TGCGCCAGCAGGGAAGGGGTTTATAATTCACCCCTCCACTTT

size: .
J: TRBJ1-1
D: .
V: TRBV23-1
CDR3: CASSPQEKRQTEAFF
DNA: TGCGCCAGCAGCCCACAGGAGAAAAGGCAAACTGAAGCTTTCTTT

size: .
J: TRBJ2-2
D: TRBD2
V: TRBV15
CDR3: CATSTRGGGGQDGELFF
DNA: TGTGCCACCAGCACCCGGGGCGGGGGGGGCCAGGACGGGGAGCTGTTTTTT

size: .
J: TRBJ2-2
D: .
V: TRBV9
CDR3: CASSPHRAGELFF
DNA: TGTGCCAGCAGCCCGCACAGGGCCGGGGAGCTGTTTTTT

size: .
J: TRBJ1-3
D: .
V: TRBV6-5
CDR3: CASRGVSGNTIYF
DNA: TGTGCCAGCAGGGGAGTCTCTGGAAACACCATATATTTT

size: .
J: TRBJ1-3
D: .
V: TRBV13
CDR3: CASSLGQVLNSGNTIYF
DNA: TGTGCCAGCAGCTTAGGGCAGGTCCTCAACTCTGGAAACACCATATATTTT

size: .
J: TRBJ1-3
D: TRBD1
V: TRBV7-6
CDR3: CASSSRDRAGNTIYF
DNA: TGTGCCAGCAGCTCCCGGGACAGGGCTGGAAACACCATATATTTT

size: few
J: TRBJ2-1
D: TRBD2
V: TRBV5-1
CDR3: CASSLAGDPYNEQFF
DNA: TGCGCCAGCAGCCTAGCGGGAGACCCATACAATGAGCAGTTCTTC

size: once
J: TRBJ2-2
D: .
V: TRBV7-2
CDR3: CASSLQRIPGELFF
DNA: TGTGCCAGCAGCTTACAGCGTATCCCCGGGGAGCTGTTTTTT

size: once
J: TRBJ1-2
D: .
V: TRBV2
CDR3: CASKTGQGTNYGYTF
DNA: TGTGCCAGCAAGACTGGGCAGGGGACTAACTATGGCTACACCTTC

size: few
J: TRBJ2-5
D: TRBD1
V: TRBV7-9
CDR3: CASSVGTAQETQYF
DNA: TGTGCCAGCAGCGTTGGGACAGCCCAAGAGACCCAGTACTTC

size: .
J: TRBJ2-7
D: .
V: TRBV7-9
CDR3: CASSRYGSYEQYF
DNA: TGTGCCAGCAGCCGTTACGGCTCCTACGAGCAGTACTTC

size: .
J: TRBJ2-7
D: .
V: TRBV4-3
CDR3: CASSQEGQGRYEQYF
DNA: TGCGCCAGCAGCCAAGAAGGGCAGGGGCGCTACGAGCAGTACTTC

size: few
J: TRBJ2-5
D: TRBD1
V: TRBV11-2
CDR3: CASSPSQGGLNF
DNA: TGTGCCAGCAGCCCCTCCCAAGGGGGCCTCAACTTC

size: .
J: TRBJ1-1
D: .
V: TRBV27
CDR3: CASSFQGIGNTEAFF
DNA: TGTGCCAGCAGTTTTCAGGGAATAGGGAACACTGAAGCTTTCTTT

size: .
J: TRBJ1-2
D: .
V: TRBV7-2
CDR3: CASSLTADYNGYTF
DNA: TGTGCCAGCAGCTTAACCGCGGACTACAATGGCTACACCTTC

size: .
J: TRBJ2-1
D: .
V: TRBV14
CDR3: CASSQSFLEQFF
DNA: TGTGCCAGCAGCCAATCGTTCCTTGAGCAGTTCTTC

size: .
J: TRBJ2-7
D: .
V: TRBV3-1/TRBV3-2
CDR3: CASSPRRGPYEQYF
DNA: TGTGCCAGCAGCCCCCGCCGTGGGCCCTACGAGCAGTACTTC

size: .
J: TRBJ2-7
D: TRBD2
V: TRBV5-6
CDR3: CASSLTLAGGFTYEQYF
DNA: TGTGCCAGCAGCTTGACGCTAGCGGGGGGGTTTACCTACGAGCAGTACTTC

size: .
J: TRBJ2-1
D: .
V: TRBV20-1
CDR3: CSASKSNNEQFF
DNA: TGCAGTGCTAGTAAGAGCAACAATGAGCAGTTCTTC

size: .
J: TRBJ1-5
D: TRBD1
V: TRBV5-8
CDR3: CASSWAQGVGNQPQHF
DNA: TGTGCCAGCAGCTGGGCCCAGGGGGTGGGCAATCAGCCCCAGCATTTT

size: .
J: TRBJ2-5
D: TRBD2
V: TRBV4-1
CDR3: CASSPPSGGVWETQYF
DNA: TGCGCCAGCAGCCCCCCCAGCGGGGGGGTCTGGGAGACCCAGTACTTC

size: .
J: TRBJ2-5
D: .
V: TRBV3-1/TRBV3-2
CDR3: CASSLVGRGQYF
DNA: TGTGCCAGCAGCCTCGTAGGCAGGGGCCAGTACTTC

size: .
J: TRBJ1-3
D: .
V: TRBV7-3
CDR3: CASSSLQYNDSIRNTIYF
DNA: TGTGCCAGCAGCTCTTTACAATATAACGACAGTATTCGAAACACCATATATTTT

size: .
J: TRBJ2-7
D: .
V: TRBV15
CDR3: CATTQGWGSYEQYF
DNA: TGTGCCACCACCCAGGGGTGGGGGTCCTACGAGCAGTACTTC

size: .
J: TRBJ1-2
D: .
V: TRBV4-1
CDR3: CASSESDIANYGYTF
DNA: TGCGCCAGCAGCGAATCGGACATCGCTAACTATGGCTACACCTTC

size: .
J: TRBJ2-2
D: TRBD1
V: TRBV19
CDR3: CASSIRDRGQGTGELFF
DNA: TGTGCCAGTAGTATTCGGGACAGGGGGCAGGGCACCGGGGAGCTGTTTTTT

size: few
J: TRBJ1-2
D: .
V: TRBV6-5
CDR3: CASSYSGGNYGYTF
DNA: TGTGCCAGCAGTTACTCGGGAGGGAACTATGGCTACACCTTC

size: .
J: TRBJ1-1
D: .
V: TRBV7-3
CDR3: CASSLNELRVMNTEAFF
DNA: TGTGCCAGCAGCTTAAACGAACTCAGGGTCATGAACACTGAAGCTTTCTTT

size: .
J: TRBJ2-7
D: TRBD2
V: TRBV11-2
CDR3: CASSRTIAGSSYEQYF
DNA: TGTGCCAGCAGCCGGACCATAGCGGGGTCCTCCTACGAGCAGTACTTC

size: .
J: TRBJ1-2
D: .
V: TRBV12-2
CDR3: CASRLAPDRNYGYTF
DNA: TGTGCAAGTCGCTTAGCTCCGGACAGGAACTATGGCTACACCTTC

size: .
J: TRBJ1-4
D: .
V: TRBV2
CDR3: CASSPRGNEKLFF
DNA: TGTGCCAGCAGTCCACGGGGTAATGAAAAACTGTTTTTT

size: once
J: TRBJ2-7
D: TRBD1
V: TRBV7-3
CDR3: CASSPTGGGEQYF
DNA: TGTGCCAGCAGCCCAACAGGGGGAGGAGAGCAGTACTTC

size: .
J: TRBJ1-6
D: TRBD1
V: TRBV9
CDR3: CASSKYRDSLNSPLHF
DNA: TGTGCCAGCAGCAAATATCGGGACAGCCTTAATTCACCCCTCCACTTT

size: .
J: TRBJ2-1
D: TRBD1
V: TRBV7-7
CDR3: CASSSGTGSSYNEQFF
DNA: TGTGCCAGCAGCTCCGGGACAGGGAGCTCCTACAATGAGCAGTTCTTC

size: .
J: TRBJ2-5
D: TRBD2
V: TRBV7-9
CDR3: CASSLTSGQETQYF
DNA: TGTGCCAGCAGCTTAACTAGCGGGCAAGAGACCCAGTACTTC

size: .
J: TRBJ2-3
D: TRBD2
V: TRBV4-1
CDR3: CASSLGRGFSTDTQYF
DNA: TGCGCCAGCAGCCTAGGGAGGGGATTTAGCACAGATACGCAGTATTTT

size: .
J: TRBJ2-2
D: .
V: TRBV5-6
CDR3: CASSTWRNAGELFF
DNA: TGTGCCAGCAGCACGTGGAGGAATGCCGGGGAGCTGTTTTTT

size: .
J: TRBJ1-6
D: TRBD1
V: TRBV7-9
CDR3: CASSTRSTGGAVSPLHF
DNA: TGTGCCAGCAGCACTCGGTCTACAGGGGGCGCGGTTTCACCCCTCCACTTT

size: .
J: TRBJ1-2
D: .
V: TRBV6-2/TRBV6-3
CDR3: CASSSTGAGGYTF
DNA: TGTGCCAGCAGTTCGACAGGAGCCGGTGGCTACACCTTC

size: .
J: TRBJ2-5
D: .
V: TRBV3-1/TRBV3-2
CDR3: CASSQDGRQETQYF
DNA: TGTGCCAGCAGCCAAGATGGGAGGCAAGAGACCCAGTACTTC

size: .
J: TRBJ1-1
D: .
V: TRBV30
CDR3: CAWSVLLNTEAFF
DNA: TGTGCCTGGAGTGTACTTCTGAACACTGAAGCTTTCTTT

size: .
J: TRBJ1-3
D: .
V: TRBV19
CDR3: CASSILYPQGTIYF
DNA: TGTGCCAGTAGTATTCTCTACCCCCAGGGCACCATATATTTT